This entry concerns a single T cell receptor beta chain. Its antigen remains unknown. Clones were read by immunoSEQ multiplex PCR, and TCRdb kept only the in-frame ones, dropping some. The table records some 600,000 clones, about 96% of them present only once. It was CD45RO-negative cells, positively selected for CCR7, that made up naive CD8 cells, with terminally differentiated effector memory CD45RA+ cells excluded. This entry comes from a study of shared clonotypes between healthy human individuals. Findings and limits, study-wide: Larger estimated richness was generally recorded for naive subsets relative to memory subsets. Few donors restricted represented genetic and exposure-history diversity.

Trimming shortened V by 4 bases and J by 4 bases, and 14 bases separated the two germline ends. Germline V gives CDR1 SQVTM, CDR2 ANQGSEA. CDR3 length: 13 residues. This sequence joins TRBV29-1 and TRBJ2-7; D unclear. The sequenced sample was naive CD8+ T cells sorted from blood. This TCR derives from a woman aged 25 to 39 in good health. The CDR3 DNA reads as TGCAGCGTTGCAGTCTTATCAGGTTACGAGCAGTACTTC. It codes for CSVAVLSGYEQYF.